This T cell receptor (beta chain) was profiled in a study of T cells in Graves' hyperthyroidism and ophthalmopathy. Researchers defined stable Graves' hyperthyroidism as no ophthalmopathy progression within 18 months. Hyperthyroidism had been newly diagnosed in patients aged 18 to 65, and its duration was under 2 months. The table lists this clonotype with many counts. V was clipped by 5 bases and J by 1 base, with 17 bases between them. The length of the CDR3 is 16 residues. Germline assignment: CDR1 SGHAT and CDR2 FQNNGV. Researchers amplified the TCR beta CDR3 regions from RNA transcripts. The HTBI primer set was used in a first-round RT-PCR of the TCR CDR3. TCRdb called the multiplex PCR reads again in MiXCR, with one record for every CDR3 protein. In the table there are roughly 740,000 distinct CDR3 sequences, roughly 15% of which are singletons.

This chain uses TRBV11-2 with TRBJ1-1; maybe TRBD1 (5 bases). The source of this sequence is a man aged 18 to 29 with Graves' hyperthyroidism. Sequenced input: blood. CDR3 nucleotides: TGTGCCAGCAGCCCCAGAACGAGGGGCGGGAACACTGAAGCTTTCTTT. Translation gives CASSPRTRGGNTEAFF. Full variable domain (missing parts from reference TRBV11-2 and TRBJ1-1): EAGVAQSPRYKIIEKRQSVAFWCNPISGHATLYWYQQILGQGPKLLIQFQNNGVVDDSQLPKDRFSAERLKGVDSTLKIQPAKLEDSAVYLCASSPRTRGGNTEAFFGQGTRLTVV.